Presented here are 18 T cell receptor beta chains from one specimen sequenced in a study of T cell repertoires in cytomegalovirus infection. Using its own MiXCR run on the reads, TCRdb lists one record per CDR3 protein. The sample yields approximately 150,000 distinct CDR3 sequences, about 6% seen once. The sample consisted of PBMCs. Receptor source: a human donor in good health (CMV status not recorded). Some clones in this sample may be carry-over from other donors' samples.

This clonotype was detected ten times or more. The chain joins TRBV11-1 to TRBJ2-3; 7 nucleotides match TRBD1. Germline V lookup: CDR1 SGHAT, CDR2 FQDESV (reference sequence). The CDR3 runs 15 residues. The ends lost 5 bases at V and 2 bases at J; junction bases unmatched: 7. CDR3 bases: TGTGCCAGCAGCCGAAGACAGGGAGACACAGATACGCAGTATTTT. Protein product: CASSRRQGDTDTQYF.

This clonotype was seen more than once but under ten times. This rearrangement joins TRBV7-2 to TRBJ2-7, with no clear D. The germline gives CDR1 SGHTA, CDR2 FQGNSA. The CDR3 totals 12 residues. The V end lost 5 bases, the J end lost 4 bases, and 9 bases lay between the germline ends. This CDR3 reads CASSPWGYEQYF. CDR3 in DNA: TGTGCCAGCAGCCCCTGGGGTTACGAGCAGTACTTC.

This clonotype was seen repeatedly, ten times or more. At one end, the junction sequence differs from germline, possibly due to a read error. The rearrangement links TRBV7-7 to TRBJ2-3, with 8 nucleotides matching TRBD1. Germline CDR1 SSHAT, CDR2 FNYEAQ (reference sequence). The CDR3 loop spans 13 amino acids. This CDR3 is CASSLDWTGMQYF. The CDR3 DNA sequence: TGTGCTAGCAGCTTAGACTGGACAGGGATGCAGTATTTT.

This clonotype was observed at least ten times. This sequence joins TRBV7-8 and TRBJ2-5; D uncertain. The CDR3 has 13 residues. V gave up 2 bases and J gave up 5 bases, with 9 bases separating them. Germline V gene data show CDR1 as SGHVS and CDR2 as FQNEAQ. The CDR3 loop is CASSLHRSETQYF. For the CDR3, the DNA is TGTGCCAGCAGCTTACACCGATCGGAGACCCAGTACTTC. The variable domain in full, completed from reference TRBV7-8 and TRBJ2-5, reads GAGVSQSPRYKVAKRGQDVALRCDPISGHVSLFWYQQALGQGPEFLTYFQNEAQLDKSGLPSDRFFAERPEGSVSTLKIQRTQQEDSAVYLCASSLHRSETQYFGPGTRLLVL.

This clonotype was found many times. The V and J genes are TRBV7-3 and TRBJ1-6, with D perhaps matching TRBD1 (5 bases). Germline V gene lookup returns CDR1 SGHTA and CDR2 FQGTGA. This CDR3 contains 15 residues. V shed 2 bases and J shed 7 bases, with 12 bases lying between them. The CDR3 loop reads CASSLFGAGNSPLHF. The CDR3 DNA sequence: TGTGCCAGCAGCTTATTCGGGGCGGGAAATTCACCCCTCCACTTT.

This rearrangement joins TRBV6-2 or TRBV6-3 to TRBJ2-1, with D possibly TRBD1 on 7 matching bases. Germline loops: CDR1 MNHEY, CDR2 SVGEGT. This CDR3 comprises 13 residues. The V end was cut by 6 bases, the J end by 9 bases, with 15 bases between. The CDR3 loop is CASSLTGTGEQFF. The CDR3 DNA reads TGTGCCAGCAGCCTGACAGGGACTGGTGAGCAGTTCTTC.

This clonotype showed up many times. DNA of the CDR3: TGTGCCAGCAGTGTGTTTGGGACAGGGGTTGATGGCTACACCTTC. This codes for CASSVFGTGVDGYTF. The chain has TRBV2 and TRBJ1-2; 10 bases line up with TRBD1. This CDR3 comprises 15 residues. Unmatched junction bases numbered 8, after V lost 4 bases and J lost 6 bases. Germline V gene data show CDR1 as SNHLY and CDR2 as FYNNEI. Variable domain in full (rest from reference TRBV2 and TRBJ1-2): EPEVTQTPSHQVTQMGQEVILRCVPISNHLYFYWYRQILGQKVEFLVSFYNNEISEKSEIFDDQFSVERPDGSNFTLKIRSTKLEDSAMYFCASSVFGTGVDGYTFGSGTRLTVV.

The rearrangement links TRBV27 to TRBJ2-2; TRBD2 might be the D (6 bases). Trimming removed 3 bases from V and 4 bases from J, with 15 bases in between. CDR3 size: 16 residues. Germline CDR1 is MNHEY and CDR2 is SMNVEV (reference sequence). CDR3 DNA: TGTGCCAGCAGTTTGGACTCGGGACTTCTCACCGGGGAGCTGTTTTTT. Its protein is CASSLDSGLLTGELFF.

The sample holds many counts of this clonotype. V is TRBV7-2 and J is TRBJ2-1; TRBD1 is a possible D gene (5 bases). V lost 1 base and J lost 3, with 10 bases in between. This CDR3 has 15 amino acids. Germline loops: CDR1 SGHTA, CDR2 FQGNSA. As DNA, the CDR3 is TGTGCCAGCAGCTTAGGGGCAGGGAACTACAATGAGCAGTTCTTC. The encoded protein is CASSLGAGNYNEQFF.

The chain has TRBV6-1 and TRBJ2-3; unclear D gene. This CDR3 has 15 residues. Germline assignment: CDR1 MNHNS and CDR2 SASEGT. V shed 3 bases and J shed 3 bases, with 13 bases lying between them. The CDR3 protein is CASSETLVLTDTQYF. In nucleotides, the CDR3 is TGTGCCAGCAGTGAGACGCTAGTTTTGACAGATACGCAGTATTTT.

This clonotype appeared many times. V usage is TRBV7-3 and J usage is TRBJ2-5, with TRBD2 matching over 9 bases. The length of the CDR3 is 16 residues. V lost 2 bases and J lost 2; bases outside the gene matches: 6. Germline V gives CDR1 SGHTA, CDR2 FQGTGA. The CDR3 is CASSLLGLAGQETQYF. CDR3 DNA: TGTGCCAGCAGCTTATTGGGGCTAGCGGGACAAGAGACCCAGTACTTC.

In its sample, this clonotype was seen a few times. The V call is TRBV29-1, the J call TRBJ1-3; D not resolved. V dropped 2 bases and J dropped 2 bases, with 19 bases sitting between them. CDR3 size: 17 residues. Per the germline V gene, CDR1 is SQVTM and CDR2 is ANQGSEA. In DNA form, the CDR3 reads TGCAGCGTTGAAAACCAGGCAGTTTCGGCACCTGGAAACACCATATATTTT. This codes for CSVENQAVSAPGNTIYF.

The rearrangement joins TRBV20-1 to TRBJ2-3; the D is unclear. The CDR3 has 13 residues. Germline V CDR1 and CDR2: DFQATT, SNEGSKA (reference sequence). Trimming shortened V by 5 bases and J by 0 bases, and 9 bases separated the two germline ends. The chain's CDR3 is CSARLTSTDTQYF. The DNA for the CDR3 is TGCAGTGCTCGTCTCACTAGCACAGATACGCAGTATTTT.

Ten or more counts support this clonotype. CDR3 DNA: TGTGCCAGCAGCTCAACTAGCGGGGATAAGTACTTC. Translation: CASSSTSGDKYF. This chain links TRBV11-2 with TRBJ2-5, with TRBD2 identical over 10 bases. J lost 12 bases, V lost 4 bases, and 5 bases had no gene match. There are 12 residues in the CDR3. Germline CDR1 and CDR2: SGHAT and FQNNGV.

The gene calls are TRBV29-1 and TRBJ1-1; 8 bases fit TRBD1. The germline CDR1 and CDR2 sequences are SQVTM and ANQGSEA. This CDR3 is built from 14 residues. The ends lost 7 bases at V and 5 bases at J; junction bases unmatched: 12. CDR3 sequence reads: CSAAEQGVGTEAFF. Here the CDR3 DNA reads TGCAGCGCCGCCGAACAGGGGGTGGGAACTGAAGCTTTCTTT. Full variable domain (rest looked up from reference TRBV29-1 and TRBJ1-1): SAVISQKPSRDICQRGTSLTIQCQVDSQVTMMFWYRQQPGQSLTLIATANQGSEATYESGFVIDKFPISRPNLTFSTLTVSNMSPEDSSIYLCSAAEQGVGTEAFFGQGTRLTVV.

This clonotype has a count of ten or more. The chain carries TRBV24-1 and TRBJ2-7; 7 positions match TRBD1. The ends lost 3 bases at V and 3 bases at J; junction bases unmatched: 7. The CDR3 covers 15 residues. Germline assignment: CDR1 KGHDR and CDR2 SFDVKD. CDR3: CATSDAPTGFYEQYF. CDR3 in DNA: TGTGCCACCAGTGATGCCCCGACAGGGTTCTACGAGCAGTACTTC.

This clonotype has a count of ten or more. This sequence joins TRBV6-2 or TRBV6-3 and TRBJ2-3; the D gene is possibly TRBD2 (6 bases). Germline CDR1 reads MNHEY; CDR2 reads SVGEGT. The CDR3 has 15 residues. V was pared by 7 bases and J by 6 bases, with 20 bases between. CDR3 sequence: CASISAGFYGDTQYF. The CDR3 nucleotides read TGTGCCAGCATTTCAGCGGGCTTCTACGGTGATACGCAGTATTTT.

This sequence joins TRBV29-1 and TRBJ2-7; 10 bases map to TRBD1. The V and J ends lost 1 base and 4 bases, in that order; junction bases with no gene match: 13. CDR1 and CDR2 from the germline V gene are SQVTM and ANQGSEA. The CDR3 sequence is 17 residues long. CDR3 protein: CSVEGGEGRQGAYEQYF. Here the CDR3 DNA reads TGCAGCGTTGAAGGAGGAGAAGGGAGACAGGGGGCTTACGAGCAGTACTTC.